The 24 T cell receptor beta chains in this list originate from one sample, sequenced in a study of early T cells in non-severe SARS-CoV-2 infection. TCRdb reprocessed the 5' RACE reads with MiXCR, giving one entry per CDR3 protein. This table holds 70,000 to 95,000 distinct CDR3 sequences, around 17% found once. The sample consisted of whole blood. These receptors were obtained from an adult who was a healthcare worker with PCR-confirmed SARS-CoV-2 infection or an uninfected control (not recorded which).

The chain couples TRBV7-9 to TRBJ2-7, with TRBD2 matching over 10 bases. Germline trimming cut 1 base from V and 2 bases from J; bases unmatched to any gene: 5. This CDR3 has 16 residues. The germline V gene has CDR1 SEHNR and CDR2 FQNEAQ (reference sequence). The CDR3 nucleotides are TGTGCCAGCAGCTTAGTCCTAGCGGGGGACGCCTACGAGCAGTACTTC. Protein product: CASSLVLAGDAYEQYF.

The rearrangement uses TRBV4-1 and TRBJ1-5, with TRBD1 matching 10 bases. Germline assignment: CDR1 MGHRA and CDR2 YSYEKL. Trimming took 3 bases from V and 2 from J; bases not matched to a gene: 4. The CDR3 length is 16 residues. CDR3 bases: TGCGCCAGCAGCCACGGACAGGGGGATGGCAATCAGCCCCAGCATTTT. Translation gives CASSHGQGDGNQPQHF.

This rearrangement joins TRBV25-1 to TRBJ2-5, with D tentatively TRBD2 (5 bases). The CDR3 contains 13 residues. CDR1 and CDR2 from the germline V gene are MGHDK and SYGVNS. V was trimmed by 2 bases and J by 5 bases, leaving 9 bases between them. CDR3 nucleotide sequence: TGTGCCAGCAGTGAAGCGGGCCGCGAGACCCAGTACTTC. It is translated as CASSEAGRETQYF.

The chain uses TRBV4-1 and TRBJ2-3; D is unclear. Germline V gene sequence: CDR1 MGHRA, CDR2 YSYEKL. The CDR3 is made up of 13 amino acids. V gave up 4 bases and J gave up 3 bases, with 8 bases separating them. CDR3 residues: CASSPHGTDTQYF. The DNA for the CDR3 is TGCGCCAGCAGCCCCCACGGGACAGATACGCAGTATTTT.

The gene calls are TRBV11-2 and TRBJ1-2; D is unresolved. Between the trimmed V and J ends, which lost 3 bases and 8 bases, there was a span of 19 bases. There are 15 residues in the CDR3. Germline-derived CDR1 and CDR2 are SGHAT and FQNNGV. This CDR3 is CASSFAWSLSGGYTF. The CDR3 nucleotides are TGTGCCAGCAGCTTCGCTTGGAGTTTAAGTGGAGGCTACACCTTC.

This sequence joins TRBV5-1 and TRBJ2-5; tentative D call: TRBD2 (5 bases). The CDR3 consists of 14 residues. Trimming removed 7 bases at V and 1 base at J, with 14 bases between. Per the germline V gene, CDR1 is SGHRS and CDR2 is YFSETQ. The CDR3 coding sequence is TGCGCCAGCTACCCTCGGGGAACCCAAGAGACCCAGTACTTC. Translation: CASYPRGTQETQYF.

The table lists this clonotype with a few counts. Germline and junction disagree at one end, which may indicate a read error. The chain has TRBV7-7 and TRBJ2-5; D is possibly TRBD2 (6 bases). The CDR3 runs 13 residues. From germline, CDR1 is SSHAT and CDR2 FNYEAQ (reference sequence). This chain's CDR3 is CASTPAGGETQYF. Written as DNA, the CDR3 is TGTGCTAGCACCCCGGCAGGAGGGGAGACCCAGTACTTC.

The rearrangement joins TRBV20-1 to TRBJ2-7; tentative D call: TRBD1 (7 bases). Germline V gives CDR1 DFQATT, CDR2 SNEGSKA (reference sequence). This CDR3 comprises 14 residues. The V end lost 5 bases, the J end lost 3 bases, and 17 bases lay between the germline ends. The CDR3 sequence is CSAQRRGRGYEQYF. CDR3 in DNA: TGCAGTGCTCAGAGAAGGGGGCGGGGCTACGAGCAGTACTTC.

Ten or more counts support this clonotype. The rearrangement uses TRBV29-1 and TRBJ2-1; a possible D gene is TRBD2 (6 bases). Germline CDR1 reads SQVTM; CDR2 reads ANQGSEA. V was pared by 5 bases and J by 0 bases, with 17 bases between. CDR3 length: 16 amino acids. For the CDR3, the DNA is TGCAGCGTTTCAAGGCGGGACCGACGCTCCTACAATGAGCAGTTCTTC. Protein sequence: CSVSRRDRRSYNEQFF.

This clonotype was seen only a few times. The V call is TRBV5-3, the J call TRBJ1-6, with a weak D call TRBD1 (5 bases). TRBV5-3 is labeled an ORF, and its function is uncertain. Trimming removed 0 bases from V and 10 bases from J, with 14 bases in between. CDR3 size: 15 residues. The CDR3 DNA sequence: TGTGCCAGAAGCTTGGTACGAGGGACGCGATCACCCCTCCACTTT. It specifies CARSLVRGTRSPLHF.

DNA of the CDR3: TGTGCCAGCAGTCGACCGGGACAGCTCACCGGGGAGCTGTTTTTT. Its translation: CASSRPGQLTGELFF. This chain joins TRBV28 and TRBJ2-2; TRBD1 aligns across 7 bases. With V trimmed by 5 bases and J by 4 bases, 7 bases remained unmatched. The CDR3 sequence is 15 residues long. Germline V gene lookup returns CDR1 MDHEN and CDR2 SYDVKM.

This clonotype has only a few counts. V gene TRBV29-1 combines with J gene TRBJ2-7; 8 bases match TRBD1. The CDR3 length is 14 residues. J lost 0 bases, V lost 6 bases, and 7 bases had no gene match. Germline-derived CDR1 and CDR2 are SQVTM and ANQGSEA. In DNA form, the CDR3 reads TGCAGCGTCACGACAGGGGTTACCTCCTACGAGCAGTACTTC. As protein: CSVTTGVTSYEQYF.

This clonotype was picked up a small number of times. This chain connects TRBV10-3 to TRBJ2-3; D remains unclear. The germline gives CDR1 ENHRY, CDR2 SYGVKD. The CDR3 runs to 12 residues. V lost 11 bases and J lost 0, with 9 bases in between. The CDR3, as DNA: TGTGCCCATAGCACTAGCACAGATACGCAGTATTTT. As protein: CAHSTSTDTQYF.

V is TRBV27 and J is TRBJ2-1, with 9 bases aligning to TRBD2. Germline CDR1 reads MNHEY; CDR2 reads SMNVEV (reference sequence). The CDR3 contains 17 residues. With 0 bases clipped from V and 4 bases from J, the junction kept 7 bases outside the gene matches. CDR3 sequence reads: CASSLSGSGGRYNEQFF. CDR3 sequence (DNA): TGTGCCAGCAGTTTATCCGGGAGCGGGGGGCGATACAATGAGCAGTTCTTC.

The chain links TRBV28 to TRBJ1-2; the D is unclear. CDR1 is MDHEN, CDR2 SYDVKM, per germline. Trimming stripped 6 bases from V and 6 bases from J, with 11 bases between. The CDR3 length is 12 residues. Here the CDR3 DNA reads TGTGCCAGCAGCCTTAACAAAAATGGCTACACCTTC. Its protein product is CASSLNKNGYTF.

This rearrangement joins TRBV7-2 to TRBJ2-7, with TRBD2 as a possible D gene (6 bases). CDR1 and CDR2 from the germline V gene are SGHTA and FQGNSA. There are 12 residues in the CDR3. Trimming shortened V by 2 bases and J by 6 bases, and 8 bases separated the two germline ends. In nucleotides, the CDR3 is TGTGCCAGCAGCTTACGCGGGGTCGAGCAGTACTTC. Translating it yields CASSLRGVEQYF. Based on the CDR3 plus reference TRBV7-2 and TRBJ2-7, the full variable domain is GAGVSQSPSNKVTEKGKDVELRCDPISGHTALYWYRQSLGQGLEFLIYFQGNSAPDKSGLPSDRFSAERTGGSVSTLTIQRTQQEDSAVYLCASSLRGVEQYFGPGTRLTVT.

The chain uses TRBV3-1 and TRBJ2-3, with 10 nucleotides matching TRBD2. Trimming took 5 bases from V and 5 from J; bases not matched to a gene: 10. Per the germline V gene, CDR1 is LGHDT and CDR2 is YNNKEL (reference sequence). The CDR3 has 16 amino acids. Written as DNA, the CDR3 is TGTGCCAGCAGCGGAGAGCGGGGGGGCGATGTAGATACGCAGTATTTT. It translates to CASSGERGGDVDTQYF.

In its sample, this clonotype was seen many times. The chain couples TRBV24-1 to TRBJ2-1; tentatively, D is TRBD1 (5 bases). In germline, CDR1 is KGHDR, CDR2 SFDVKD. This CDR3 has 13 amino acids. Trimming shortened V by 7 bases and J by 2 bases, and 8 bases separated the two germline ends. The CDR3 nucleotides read TGTGCCACCAGGCCGGACACCTACAATGAGCAGTTCTTC. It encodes CATRPDTYNEQFF.

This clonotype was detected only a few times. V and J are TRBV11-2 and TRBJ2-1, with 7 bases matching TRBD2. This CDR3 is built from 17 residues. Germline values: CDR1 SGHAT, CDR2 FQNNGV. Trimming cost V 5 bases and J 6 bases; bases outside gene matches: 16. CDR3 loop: CASSRAGQIGIRNEQFF. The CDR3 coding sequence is TGTGCCAGCAGCCGAGCGGGGCAGATCGGGATACGCAATGAGCAGTTCTTC.

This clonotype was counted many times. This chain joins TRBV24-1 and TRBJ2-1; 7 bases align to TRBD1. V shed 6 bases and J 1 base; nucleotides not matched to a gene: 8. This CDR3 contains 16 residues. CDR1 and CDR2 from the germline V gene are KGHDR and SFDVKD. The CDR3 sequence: CATSTMTGKSYNEQFF. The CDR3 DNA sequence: TGTGCCACCAGTACTATGACAGGGAAATCCTACAATGAGCAGTTCTTC.

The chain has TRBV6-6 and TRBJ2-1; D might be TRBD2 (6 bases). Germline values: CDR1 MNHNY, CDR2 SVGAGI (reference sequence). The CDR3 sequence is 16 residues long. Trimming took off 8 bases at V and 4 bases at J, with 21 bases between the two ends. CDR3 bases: TGTGCCAGCTCTCCATCCCGCAGGGCGGGGTACAATGAGCAGTTCTTC. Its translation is CASSPSRRAGYNEQFF.

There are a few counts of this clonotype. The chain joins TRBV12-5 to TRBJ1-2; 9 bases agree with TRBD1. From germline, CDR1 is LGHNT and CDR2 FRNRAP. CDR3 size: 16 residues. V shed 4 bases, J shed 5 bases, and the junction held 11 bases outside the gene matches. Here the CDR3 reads CASGSTGGVLRYGYTF. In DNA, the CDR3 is TGTGCTAGTGGTTCTACAGGGGGCGTCCTGAGGTATGGCTACACCTTC.

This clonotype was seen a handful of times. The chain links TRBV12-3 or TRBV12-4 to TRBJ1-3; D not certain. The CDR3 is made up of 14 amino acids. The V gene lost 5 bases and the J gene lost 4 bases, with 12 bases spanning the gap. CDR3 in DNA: TGTGCCAGCAGTCCTAAGACGGCGGGAAACACCATATATTTT. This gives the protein CASSPKTAGNTIYF.

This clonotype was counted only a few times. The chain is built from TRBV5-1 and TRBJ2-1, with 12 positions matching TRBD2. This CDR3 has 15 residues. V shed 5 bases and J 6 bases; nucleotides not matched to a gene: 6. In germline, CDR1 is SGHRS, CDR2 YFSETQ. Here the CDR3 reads CASSQTSGGLNEQFF. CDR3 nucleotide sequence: TGCGCCAGCAGTCAGACTAGCGGGGGACTCAATGAGCAGTTCTTC.